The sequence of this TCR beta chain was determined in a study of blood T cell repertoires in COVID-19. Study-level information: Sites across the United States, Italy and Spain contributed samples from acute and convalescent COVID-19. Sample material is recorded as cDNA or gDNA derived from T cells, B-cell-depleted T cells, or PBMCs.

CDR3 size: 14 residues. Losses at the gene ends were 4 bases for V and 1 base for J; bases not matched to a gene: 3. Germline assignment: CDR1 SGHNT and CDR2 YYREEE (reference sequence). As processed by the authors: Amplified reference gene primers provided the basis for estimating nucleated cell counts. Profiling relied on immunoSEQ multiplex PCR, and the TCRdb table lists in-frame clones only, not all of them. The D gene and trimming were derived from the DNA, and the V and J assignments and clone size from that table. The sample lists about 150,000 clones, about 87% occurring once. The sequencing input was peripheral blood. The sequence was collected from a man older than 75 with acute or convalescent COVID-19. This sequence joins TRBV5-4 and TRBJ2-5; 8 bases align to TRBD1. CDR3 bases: TGTGCCAGCAGCAAAGGGACAGGCCAAGAGACCCAGTACTTC. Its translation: CASSKGTGQETQYF.